Many counts were recorded for the clone carrying this T cell receptor (beta chain). Its matching antigen is unknown. This record belongs to a study of T cell repertoires in cytomegalovirus infection. Whole-study context: Indications of both CMV infection and matching HLA type were provided by public TCR beta signatures. Broader study findings: CMV-specific TCR beta clonotypes restricted by HLA-C dominated the ex vivo response.

TCRdb ran MiXCR on the reads and lists one entry per CDR3 protein. The sample contains over 100,000 distinct CDR3 sequences, about a tenth of which appear only once. The length of the CDR3 is 16 residues. V was clipped by 3 bases and J by 5 bases; unmatched bases: 5. Per the germline V gene, CDR1 is SGHVS and CDR2 is FQNEAQ. The clonotype comes from a human donor in good health (CMV status not recorded). Some clones in this sample may be carry-over from other donors' samples. The sample comprised PBMCs, sequenced either directly or after in vitro stimulation (not recorded which). This chain connects TRBV7-8 to TRBJ1-6, with 9 nucleotides matching TRBD1. CDR3 region: CASSFLGQGNNSPLHF. The CDR3 DNA reads TGTGCCAGCAGCTTCCTGGGACAGGGAAATAATTCACCCCTCCACTTT.